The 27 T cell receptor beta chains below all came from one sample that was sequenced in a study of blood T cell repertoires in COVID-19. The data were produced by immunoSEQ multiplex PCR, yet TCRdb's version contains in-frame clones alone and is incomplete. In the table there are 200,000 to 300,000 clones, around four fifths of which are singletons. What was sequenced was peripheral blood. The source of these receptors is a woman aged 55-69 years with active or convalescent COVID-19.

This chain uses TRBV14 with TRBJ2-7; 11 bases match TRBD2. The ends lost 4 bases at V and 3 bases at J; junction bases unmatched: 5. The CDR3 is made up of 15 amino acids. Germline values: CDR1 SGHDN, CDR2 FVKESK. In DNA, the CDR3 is TGTGCCAGCAGCCGCAGACTAGCGGGGCACTACGAGCAGTACTTC. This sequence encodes CASSRRLAGHYEQYF.

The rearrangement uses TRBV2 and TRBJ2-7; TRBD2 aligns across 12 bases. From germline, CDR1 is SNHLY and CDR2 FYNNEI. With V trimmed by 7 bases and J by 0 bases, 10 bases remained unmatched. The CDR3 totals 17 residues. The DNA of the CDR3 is TGTGCCAGCACCGGGACTAGCGGGTTTCATCTCTCCTACGAGCAGTACTTC. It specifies CASTGTSGFHLSYEQYF.

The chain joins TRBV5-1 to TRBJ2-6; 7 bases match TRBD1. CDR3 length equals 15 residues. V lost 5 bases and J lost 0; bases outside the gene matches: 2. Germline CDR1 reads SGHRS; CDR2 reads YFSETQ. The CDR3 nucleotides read TGCGCCAGCAGAACAGGGGTCTCTGGGGCCAACGTCCTGACTTTC. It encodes CASRTGVSGANVLTF.

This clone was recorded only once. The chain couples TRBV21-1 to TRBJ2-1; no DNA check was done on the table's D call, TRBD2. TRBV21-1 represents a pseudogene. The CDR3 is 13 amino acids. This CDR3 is CASRGEGRHEQFF. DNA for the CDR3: TGTGCCAGCAGGGGGGAGGGGAGACATGAGCAGTTCTTC.

The CDR3 sequence: CASSEVGLAGGNEQFF. CDR3 sequence (DNA): TGTGCCAGCAGTGAAGTTGGACTAGCGGGAGGCAATGAGCAGTTCTTC. The chain joins TRBV6-1 to TRBJ2-1; 14 bases match TRBD2. The CDR3 loop spans 16 amino acids. Germline CDR1 is MNHNS and CDR2 is SASEGT. The V segment lost 1 base and the J segment 6 bases; nucleotides outside the gene matches: 2.

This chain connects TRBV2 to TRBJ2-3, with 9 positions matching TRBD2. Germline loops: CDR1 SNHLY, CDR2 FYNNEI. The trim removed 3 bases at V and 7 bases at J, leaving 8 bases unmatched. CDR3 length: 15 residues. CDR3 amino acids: CASSDGAGGPYTQYF. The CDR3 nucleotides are TGTGCCAGCAGTGACGGGGCGGGGGGGCCGTATACGCAGTATTTT.

CDR3 in amino acids: CASSLAQGAGGYTF. DNA of the CDR3: TGTGCCAGCAGCTTAGCGCAGGGGGCGGGCGGCTACACCTTC. The rearrangement links TRBV7-8 to TRBJ1-2; 8 bases align to TRBD1. The CDR3 sequence is 14 residues long. J was trimmed by 8 bases and V by 0 bases; bases with no gene match: 5. The germline V gene has CDR1 SGHVS and CDR2 FQNEAQ.

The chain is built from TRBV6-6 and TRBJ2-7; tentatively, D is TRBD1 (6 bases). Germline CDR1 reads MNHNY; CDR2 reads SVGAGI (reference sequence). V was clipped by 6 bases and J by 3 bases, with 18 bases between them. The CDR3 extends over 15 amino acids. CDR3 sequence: CASSVRGRGNYEQYF. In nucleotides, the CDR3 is TGTGCCAGCAGCGTAAGGGGAAGGGGGAACTACGAGCAGTACTTC.

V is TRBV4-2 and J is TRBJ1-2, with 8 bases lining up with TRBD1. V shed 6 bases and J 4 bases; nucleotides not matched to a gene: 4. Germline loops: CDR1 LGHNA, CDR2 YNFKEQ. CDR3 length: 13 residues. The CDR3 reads CASRMTGVYGYTF. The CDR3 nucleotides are TGTGCCAGCAGGATGACAGGGGTCTATGGCTACACCTTC.

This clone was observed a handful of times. The CDR3 region has the DNA TGTGCCAGCACCCAGGGGGCGGAACAAGAGACCCAGTACTTC. It yields the protein CASTQGAEQETQYF. This chain links TRBV2 with TRBJ2-5; 8 bases match TRBD1. Unmatched junction bases numbered 6, after V lost 7 bases and J lost 2 bases. The CDR3 has 14 amino acids. CDR1 is SNHLY, CDR2 FYNNEI, per germline. The complete variable domain, with remaining parts taken from reference TRBV2 and TRBJ2-5, reads EPEVTQTPSHQVTQMGQEVILRCVPISNHLYFYWYRQILGQKVEFLVSFYNNEISEKSEIFDDQFSVERPDGSNFTLKIRSTKLEDSAMYFCASTQGAEQETQYFGPGTRLLVL.

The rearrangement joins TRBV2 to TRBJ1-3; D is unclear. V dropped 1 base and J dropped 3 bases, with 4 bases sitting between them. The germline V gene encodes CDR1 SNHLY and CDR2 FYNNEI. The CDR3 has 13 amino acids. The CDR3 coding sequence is TGTGCCAGCAGTGAAGTAATTGGAAACACCATATATTTT. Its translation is CASSEVIGNTIYF.

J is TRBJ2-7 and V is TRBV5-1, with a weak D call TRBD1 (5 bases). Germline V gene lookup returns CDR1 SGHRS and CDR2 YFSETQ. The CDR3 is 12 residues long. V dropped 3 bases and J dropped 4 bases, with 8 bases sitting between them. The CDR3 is CASSCDRYEQYV. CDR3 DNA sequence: TGCGCCAGCAGCTGTGACAGATACGAGCAGTACGTC.

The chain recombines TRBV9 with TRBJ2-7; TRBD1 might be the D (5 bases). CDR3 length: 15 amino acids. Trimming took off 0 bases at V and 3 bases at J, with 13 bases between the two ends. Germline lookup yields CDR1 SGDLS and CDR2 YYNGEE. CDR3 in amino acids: CASSVVPDRGYEQYF. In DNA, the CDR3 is TGTGCCAGCAGCGTAGTCCCCGATAGGGGCTACGAGCAGTACTTC.

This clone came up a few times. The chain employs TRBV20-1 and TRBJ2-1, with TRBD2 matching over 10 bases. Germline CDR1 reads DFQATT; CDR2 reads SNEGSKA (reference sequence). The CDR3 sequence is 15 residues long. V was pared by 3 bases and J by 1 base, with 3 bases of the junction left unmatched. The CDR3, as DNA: TGCAGTGCTAGTGGGGGACTAGCGTCCTACAATGAGCAGTTCTTC. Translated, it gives CSASGGLASYNEQFF.

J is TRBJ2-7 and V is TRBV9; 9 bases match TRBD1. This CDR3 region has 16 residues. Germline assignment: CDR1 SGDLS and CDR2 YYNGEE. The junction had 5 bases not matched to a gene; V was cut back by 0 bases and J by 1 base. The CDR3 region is CASSVVDRGESYEQYF. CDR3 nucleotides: TGTGCCAGCAGCGTAGTGGACAGGGGAGAGTCCTACGAGCAGTACTTC.

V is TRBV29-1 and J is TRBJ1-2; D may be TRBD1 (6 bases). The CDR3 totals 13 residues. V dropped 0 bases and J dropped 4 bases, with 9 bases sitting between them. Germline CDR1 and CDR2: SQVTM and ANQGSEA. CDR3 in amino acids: CSVEDGGAYGYTF. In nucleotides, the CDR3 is TGCAGCGTTGAAGACGGGGGGGCCTATGGCTACACCTTC.

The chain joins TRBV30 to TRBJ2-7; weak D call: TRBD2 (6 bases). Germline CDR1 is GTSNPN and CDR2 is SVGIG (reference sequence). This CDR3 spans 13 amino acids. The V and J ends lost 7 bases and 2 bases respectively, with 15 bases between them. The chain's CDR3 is CAFGGIFTYEQYF. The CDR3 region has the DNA TGTGCCTTTGGGGGGATTTTTACCTACGAGCAGTACTTC.

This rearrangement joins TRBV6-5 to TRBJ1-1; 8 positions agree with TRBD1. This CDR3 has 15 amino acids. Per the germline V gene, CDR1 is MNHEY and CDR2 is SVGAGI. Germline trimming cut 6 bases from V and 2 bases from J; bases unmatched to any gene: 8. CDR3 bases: TGTGCCAGCAGACGTATGACAGGGGTAAACACTGAAGCTTTCTTT. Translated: CASRRMTGVNTEAFF.

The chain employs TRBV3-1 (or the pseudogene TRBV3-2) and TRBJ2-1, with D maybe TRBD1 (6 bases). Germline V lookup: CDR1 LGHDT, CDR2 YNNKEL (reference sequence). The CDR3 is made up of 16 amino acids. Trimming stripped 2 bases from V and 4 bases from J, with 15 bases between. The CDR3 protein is CASSQTGQSIYNEQFF. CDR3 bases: TGTGCCAGCAGCCAAACTGGACAGTCGATTTACAATGAGCAGTTCTTC.

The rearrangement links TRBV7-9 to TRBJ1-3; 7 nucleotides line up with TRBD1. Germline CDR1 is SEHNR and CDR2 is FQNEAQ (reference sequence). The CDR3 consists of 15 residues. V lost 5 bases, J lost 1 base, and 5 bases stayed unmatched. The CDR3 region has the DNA TGTGCCAGCAGCCTGACAGGGTTTTCTGGAAACACCATATATTTT. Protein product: CASSLTGFSGNTIYF.

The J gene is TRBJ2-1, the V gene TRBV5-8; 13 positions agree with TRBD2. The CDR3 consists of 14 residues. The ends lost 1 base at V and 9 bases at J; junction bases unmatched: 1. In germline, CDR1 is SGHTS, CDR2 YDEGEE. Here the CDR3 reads CASSLRLAGGEQFF. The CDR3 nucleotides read TGTGCCAGCAGCTTGCGACTAGCGGGAGGTGAGCAGTTCTTC.

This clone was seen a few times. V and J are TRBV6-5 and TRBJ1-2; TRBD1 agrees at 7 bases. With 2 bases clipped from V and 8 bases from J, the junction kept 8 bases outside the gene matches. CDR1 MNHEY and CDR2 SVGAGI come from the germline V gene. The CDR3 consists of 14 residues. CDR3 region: CASSYTQGIGGYTF. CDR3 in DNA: TGTGCCAGCAGTTACACACAGGGGATCGGGGGCTACACCTTC.

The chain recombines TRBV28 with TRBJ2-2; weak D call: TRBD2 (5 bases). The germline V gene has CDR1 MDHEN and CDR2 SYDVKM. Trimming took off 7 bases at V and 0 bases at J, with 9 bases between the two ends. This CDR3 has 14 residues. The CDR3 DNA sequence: TGTGCCAGCATGAGCGGAGCGAACACCGGGGAGCTGTTTTTT. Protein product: CASMSGANTGELFF. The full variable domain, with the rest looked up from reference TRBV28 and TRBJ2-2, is DVKVTQSSRYLVKRTGEKVFLECVQDMDHENMFWYRQDPGLGLRLIYFSYDVKMKEKGDIPEGYSVSREKKERFSLILESASTNQTSMYLCASMSGANTGELFFGEGSRLTVL.

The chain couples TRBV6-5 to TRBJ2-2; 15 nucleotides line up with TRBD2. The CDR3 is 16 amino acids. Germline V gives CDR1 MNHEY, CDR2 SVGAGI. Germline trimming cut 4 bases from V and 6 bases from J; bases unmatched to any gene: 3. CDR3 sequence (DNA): TGTGCCAGCAGTTGGACTAGCGGGGGGGCCTCCGGGGAGCTGTTTTTT. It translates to CASSWTSGGASGELFF.

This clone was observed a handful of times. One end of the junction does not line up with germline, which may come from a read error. The DNA for the CDR3 is TGTGCTAGCAGCTTAGCCGGGACTAGCGACAATGAGCAGTTCTTC. Protein product: CASSLAGTSDNEQFF. V gene TRBV7-7 combines with J gene TRBJ2-1; 10 bases map to TRBD2. The CDR3 runs to 15 residues. In germline, CDR1 is SSHAT, CDR2 FNYEAQ (reference sequence).

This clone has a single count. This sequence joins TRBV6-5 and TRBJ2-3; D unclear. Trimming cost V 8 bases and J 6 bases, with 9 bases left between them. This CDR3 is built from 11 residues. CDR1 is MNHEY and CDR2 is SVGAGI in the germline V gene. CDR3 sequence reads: CASSKSDTQYF. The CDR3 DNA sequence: TGTGCCAGCTCAAAATCCGATACGCAGTATTTT.

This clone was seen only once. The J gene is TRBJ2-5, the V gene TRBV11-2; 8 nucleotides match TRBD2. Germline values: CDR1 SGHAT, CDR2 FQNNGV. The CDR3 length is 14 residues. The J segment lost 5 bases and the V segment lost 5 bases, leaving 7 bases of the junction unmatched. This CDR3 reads CASSTWTSRETQYF. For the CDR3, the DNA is TGTGCCAGCAGCACTTGGACTAGCAGGGAGACCCAGTACTTC.